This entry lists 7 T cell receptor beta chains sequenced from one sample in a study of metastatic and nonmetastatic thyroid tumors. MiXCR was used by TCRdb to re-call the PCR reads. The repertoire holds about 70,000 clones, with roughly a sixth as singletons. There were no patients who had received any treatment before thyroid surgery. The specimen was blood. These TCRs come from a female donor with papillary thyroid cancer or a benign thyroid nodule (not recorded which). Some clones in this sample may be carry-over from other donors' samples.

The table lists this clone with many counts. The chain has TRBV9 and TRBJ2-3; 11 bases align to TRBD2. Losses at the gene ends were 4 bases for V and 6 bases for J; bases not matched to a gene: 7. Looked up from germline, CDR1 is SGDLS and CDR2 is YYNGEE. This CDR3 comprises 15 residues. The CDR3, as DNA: TGTGCCAGCAGCCCAGGAGTAGCGGGAGGGGATACGCAGTATTTT. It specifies CASSPGVAGGDTQYF.

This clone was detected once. The CDR3 bases are TGTGCCAGTAGGGATAGGGATAAGGCTGGCTACACCTTC. This sequence encodes CASRDRDKAGYTF. The rearrangement uses TRBV7-3 and TRBJ1-2; D unclear. This CDR3 is built from 13 residues. The V and J ends lost 9 bases and 7 bases respectively, with 18 bases between them. Germline values: CDR1 SGHTA, CDR2 FQGTGA.

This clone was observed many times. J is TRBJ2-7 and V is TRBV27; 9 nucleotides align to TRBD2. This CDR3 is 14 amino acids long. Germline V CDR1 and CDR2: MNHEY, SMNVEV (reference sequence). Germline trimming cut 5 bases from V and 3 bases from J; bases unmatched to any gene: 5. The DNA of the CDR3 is TGTGCCAGCAGTCGGACTAGCGCCAGCTACGAGCAGTACTTC. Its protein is CASSRTSASYEQYF.

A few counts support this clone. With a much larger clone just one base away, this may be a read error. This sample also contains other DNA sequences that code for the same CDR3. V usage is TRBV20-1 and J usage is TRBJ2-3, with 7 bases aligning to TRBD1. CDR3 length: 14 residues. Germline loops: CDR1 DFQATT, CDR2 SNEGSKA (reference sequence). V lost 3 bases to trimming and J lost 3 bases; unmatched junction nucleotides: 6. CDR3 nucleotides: TGCAGTGCTAGCGGGACAGTTCCGACAGATACGCAGTATTTT. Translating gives CSASGTVPTDTQYF.

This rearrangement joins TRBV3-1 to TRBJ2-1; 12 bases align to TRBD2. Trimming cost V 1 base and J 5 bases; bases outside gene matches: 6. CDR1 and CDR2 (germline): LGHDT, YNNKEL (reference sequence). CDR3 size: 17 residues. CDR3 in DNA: TGTGCCAGCAGCCAAGTATTCGGACTAGCGGGGAACAATGAGCAGTTCTTC. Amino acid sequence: CASSQVFGLAGNNEQFF.

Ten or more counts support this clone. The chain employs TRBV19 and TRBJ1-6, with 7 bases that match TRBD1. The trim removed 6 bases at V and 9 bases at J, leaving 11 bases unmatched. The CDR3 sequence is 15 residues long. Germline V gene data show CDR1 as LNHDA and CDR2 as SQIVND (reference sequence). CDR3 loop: CASSTGGGFGSPLHF. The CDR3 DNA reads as TGTGCCAGTAGCACCGGAGGGGGCTTTGGTTCACCCCTCCACTTT.

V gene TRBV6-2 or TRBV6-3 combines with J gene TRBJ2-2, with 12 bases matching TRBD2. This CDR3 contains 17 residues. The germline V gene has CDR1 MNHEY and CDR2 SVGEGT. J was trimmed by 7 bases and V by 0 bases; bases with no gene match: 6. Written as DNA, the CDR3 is TGTGCCAGCAGTTACTCGACTAGCGGGAGATCTGACGGGGAGCTGTTTTTT. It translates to CASSYSTSGRSDGELFF.